This T cell receptor beta chain was found in a study of CD4 T cells in relation to SARS-CoV-2 and coronaviruses. Whole-study results and caveats: No donor gave both pre-pandemic and post-infection samples.

The CDR3 has 16 residues. Germline CDR1 MGHRA, CDR2 YSYEKL. Trimming removed 0 bases from V and 5 bases from J; junction bases left unmatched: 8. TCRdb's table, derived via immunoSEQ multiplex PCR, lists solely in-frame clones and lacks some. This table holds 65,000 or so clones, about 94% found once. Unexposed donor CD4+ T cells date from about 2011-2019, before the COVID-19 pandemic. Worth noting for this clone: Its target is unknown.

The V and J genes are TRBV4-1 and TRBJ2-5; 8 nucleotides line up with TRBD1. The receptor was isolated from a human donor in good health. The specimen sequenced was naive CD4+ T cells from PBMCs. Subset noted: naive CD4+ T cells isolated by negative enrichment. CDR3 DNA sequence: TGCGCCAGCAGCCAAGACGGGACAGGCCGAGGGGAGACCCAGTACTTC. Its protein product is CASSQDGTGRGETQYF.